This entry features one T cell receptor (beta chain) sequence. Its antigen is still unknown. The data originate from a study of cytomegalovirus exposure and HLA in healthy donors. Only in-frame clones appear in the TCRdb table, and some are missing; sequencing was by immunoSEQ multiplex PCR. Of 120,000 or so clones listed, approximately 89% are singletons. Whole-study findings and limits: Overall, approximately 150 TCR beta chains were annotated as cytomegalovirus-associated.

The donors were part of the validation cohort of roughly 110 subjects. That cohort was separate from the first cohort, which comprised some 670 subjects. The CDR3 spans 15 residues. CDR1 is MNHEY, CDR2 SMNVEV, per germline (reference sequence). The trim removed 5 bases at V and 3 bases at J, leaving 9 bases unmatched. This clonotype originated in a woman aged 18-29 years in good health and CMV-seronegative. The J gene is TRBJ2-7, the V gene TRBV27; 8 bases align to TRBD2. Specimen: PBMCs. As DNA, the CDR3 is TGTGCCAGCAGTCCCGGGGGGGTTGGGGTCTACGAGCAGTACTTC. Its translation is CASSPGGVGVYEQYF.